This TCR beta chain is drawn from a study of molecular identifiers for immune sequencing clone quantification. Study context: Across replicate runs, RNA obtained from approximately 20,000 or 98,000 naive CD8 cells was divided into five, with four undergoing sequencing.

Study-level points and caveats: Sizes of clones that are highly expanded could be underestimated (if identical TCR molecules share a barcode). Effector cells kept over 97% of their molecules in clones above 20 RNA copies, while naive cells kept under 1% there.

Preparation of the bulk TCR libraries relied on previously described methods and listed TCR primers. MiXCR, applied by TCRdb to the PCR reads, yields one record per CDR3 protein. The sample contains under 650,000 distinct CDR3 sequences, 20% of which appear only once. The CDR3 consists of 16 residues. V shed 6 bases, J shed 5 bases, and the junction held 9 bases outside the gene matches. Germline CDR1 LGHDT, CDR2 YNNKEL (reference sequence). This clonotype was found many times. Its target is unknown. The chain joins TRBV3-1 to TRBJ1-6; 8 bases align to TRBD1. The receptor was isolated from a human donor in good health. Some libraries in this study had Jurkat cell RNA spiked in. Source material: naive CD8+ T cells from blood, with Jurkat cell RNA spiked in. The subset denotes: FACS-sorted CD8+CD4-CCR7+CD45RA+ naive T cells. The DNA of the CDR3 is TGTGCCAGCAGACTACTAGGGACAGGTGATAATTCACCCCTCCACTTT. It encodes CASRLLGTGDNSPLHF. The full variable domain, in which reference TRBV3-1 and TRBJ1-6 provide the parts outside the CDR3, is DTAVSQTPKYLVTQMGNDKSIKCEQNLGHDTMYWYKQDSKKFLKIMFSYNNKELIINETVPNRFSPKSPDKAHLNLHINSLELGDSAVYFCASRLLGTGDNSPLHFGNGTRLTVT.